A selection of T cell receptor beta chains follows, all from one sample in a study of T-cell memory formation after mild COVID-19. TCRdb passed the 5' RACE reads through MiXCR, listing each CDR3 protein once. The data show about 420,000 distinct CDR3 sequences, more than 20% seen once. The sequencing sample was made of PBMCs or a T cell subset sorted from them (not recorded which). The receptors originated from an adult woman who had mild COVID-19 (a few samples of this study predate the infection). Cell type and time point are not known. Both conserved end residues are part of each CDR3. The order of the fields is clone size, V gene, CDR3 protein. Size is stated for part of the rows, as once, few or many counts, or as a class when the clone is expanded.

>-|TRBV11-3
CASSFTQNTGELFF
>-|TRBV2
CASHPRRRDGWREAFF
>few|TRBV4-1
CASTGTSGGEETQYF
>few|TRBV5-1
CASSWGITQYF
>-|TRBV4-1
CASSQGDYNQPQHF
>-|TRBV12-3/TRBV12-4
CASSLAPGQGPGANVLTF
>-|TRBV30
CAWRALGQKNTGELFF
>-|TRBV11-3
CASSSRQVSYGYTF
>-|TRBV7-9
CASSSFKGGAYEQYF
>-|TRBV18
CASSPPGPPYNEQFF
>-|TRBV7-6
CASSLAMRRTDTQYF
>-|TRBV5-1
CASSFGGQRYNEQFF
>-|TRBV7-3
CASSPGPLETQYF
>-|TRBV6-2/TRBV6-3
CASSYRQGKGVSEQFF